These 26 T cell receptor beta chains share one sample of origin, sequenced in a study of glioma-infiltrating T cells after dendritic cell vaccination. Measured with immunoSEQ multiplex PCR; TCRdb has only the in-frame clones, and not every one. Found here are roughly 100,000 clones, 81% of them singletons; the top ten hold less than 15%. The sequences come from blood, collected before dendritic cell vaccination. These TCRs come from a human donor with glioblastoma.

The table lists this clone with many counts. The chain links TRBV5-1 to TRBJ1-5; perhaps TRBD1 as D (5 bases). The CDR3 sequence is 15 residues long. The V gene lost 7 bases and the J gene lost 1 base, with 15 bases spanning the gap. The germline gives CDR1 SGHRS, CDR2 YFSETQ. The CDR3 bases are TGCGCCAGCTCTCAGGGATTGTACAGCAATCAGCCCCAGCATTTT. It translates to CASSQGLYSNQPQHF.

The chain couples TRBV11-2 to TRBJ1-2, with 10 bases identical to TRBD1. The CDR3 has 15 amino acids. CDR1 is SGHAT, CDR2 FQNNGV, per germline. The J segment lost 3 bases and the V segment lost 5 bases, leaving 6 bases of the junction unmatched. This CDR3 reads CASSPRTGGDYGYTF. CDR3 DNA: TGTGCCAGCAGCCCCCGGACAGGGGGGGACTATGGCTACACCTTC.

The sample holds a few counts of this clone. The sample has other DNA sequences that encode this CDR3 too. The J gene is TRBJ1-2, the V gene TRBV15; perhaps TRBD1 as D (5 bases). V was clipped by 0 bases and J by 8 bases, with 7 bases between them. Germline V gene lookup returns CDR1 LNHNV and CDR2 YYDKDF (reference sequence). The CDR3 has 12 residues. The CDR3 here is CATSRDRGGYTF. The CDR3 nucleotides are TGTGCCACCAGCAGAGATAGGGGCGGCTACACCTTC.

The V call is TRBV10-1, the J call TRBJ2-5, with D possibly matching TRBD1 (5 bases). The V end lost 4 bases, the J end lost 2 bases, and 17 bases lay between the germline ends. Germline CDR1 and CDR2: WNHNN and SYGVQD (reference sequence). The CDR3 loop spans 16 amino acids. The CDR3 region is CASSVGADTSQETQYF. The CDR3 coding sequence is TGCGCCAGCAGTGTAGGGGCCGATACGTCACAAGAGACCCAGTACTTC.

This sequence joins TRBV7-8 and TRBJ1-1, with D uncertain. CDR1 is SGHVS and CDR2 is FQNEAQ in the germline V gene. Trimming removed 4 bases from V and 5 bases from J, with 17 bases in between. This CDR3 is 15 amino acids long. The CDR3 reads CASSSSVRVNTEAFF. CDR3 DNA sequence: TGTGCCAGCAGCTCCTCGGTCCGGGTCAATACTGAAGCTTTCTTT.

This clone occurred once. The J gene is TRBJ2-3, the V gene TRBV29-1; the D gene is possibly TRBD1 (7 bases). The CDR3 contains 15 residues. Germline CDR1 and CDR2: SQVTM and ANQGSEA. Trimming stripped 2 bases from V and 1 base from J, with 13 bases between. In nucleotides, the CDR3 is TGCAGCGTTGAACAGGGGGGAGGAGGCACAGATACGCAGTATTTT. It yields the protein CSVEQGGGGTDTQYF.

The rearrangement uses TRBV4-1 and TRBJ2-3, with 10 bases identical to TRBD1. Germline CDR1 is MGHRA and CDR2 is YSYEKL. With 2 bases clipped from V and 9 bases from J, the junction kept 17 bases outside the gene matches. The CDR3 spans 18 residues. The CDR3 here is CASSQPNGTPGQGKTQYF. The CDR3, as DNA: TGCGCCAGCAGCCAACCCAATGGAACTCCGGGACAGGGGAAAACGCAGTATTTT.

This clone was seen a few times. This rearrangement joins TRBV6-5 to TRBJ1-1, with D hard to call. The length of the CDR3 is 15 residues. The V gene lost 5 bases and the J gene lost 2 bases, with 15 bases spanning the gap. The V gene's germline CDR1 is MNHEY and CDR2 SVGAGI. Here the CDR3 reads CASSTGEEPNTEAFF. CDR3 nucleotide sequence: TGTGCCAGCAGTACCGGGGAAGAACCCAACACTGAAGCTTTCTTT.

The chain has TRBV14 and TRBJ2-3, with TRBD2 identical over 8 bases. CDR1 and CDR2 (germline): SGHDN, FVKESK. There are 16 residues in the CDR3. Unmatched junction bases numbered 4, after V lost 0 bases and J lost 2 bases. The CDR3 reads CASSQERGALTDTQYF. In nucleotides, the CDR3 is TGTGCCAGCAGCCAAGAGCGGGGGGCCCTCACAGATACGCAGTATTTT.

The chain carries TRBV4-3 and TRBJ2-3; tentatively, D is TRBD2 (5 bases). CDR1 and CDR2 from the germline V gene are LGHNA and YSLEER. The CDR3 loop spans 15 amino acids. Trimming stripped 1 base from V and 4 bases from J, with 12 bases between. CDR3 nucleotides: TGCGCCAGCAGCCAAGTTCGGCGGGTTGCAGATACGCAGTATTTT. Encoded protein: CASSQVRRVADTQYF.

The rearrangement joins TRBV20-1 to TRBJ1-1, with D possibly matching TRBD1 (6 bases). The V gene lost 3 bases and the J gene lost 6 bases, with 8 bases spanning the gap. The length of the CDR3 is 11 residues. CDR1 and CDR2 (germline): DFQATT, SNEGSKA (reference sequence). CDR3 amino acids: CSASRTAEAFF. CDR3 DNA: TGCAGTGCTAGTCGGACAGCTGAAGCTTTCTTT.

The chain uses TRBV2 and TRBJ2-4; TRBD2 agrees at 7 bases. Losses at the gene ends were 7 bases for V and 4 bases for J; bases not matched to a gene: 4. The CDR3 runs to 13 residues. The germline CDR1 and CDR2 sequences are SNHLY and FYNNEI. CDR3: CASKASGKNIQYF. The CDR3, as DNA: TGTGCCAGCAAGGCTAGCGGAAAAAACATTCAGTACTTC.

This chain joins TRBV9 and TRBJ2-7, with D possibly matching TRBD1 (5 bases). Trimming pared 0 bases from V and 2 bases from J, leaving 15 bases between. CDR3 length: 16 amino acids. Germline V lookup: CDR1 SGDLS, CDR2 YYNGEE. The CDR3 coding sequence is TGTGCCAGCAGCGTAGATAAGGGGCAGGTGGCCTACGAGCAGTACTTC. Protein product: CASSVDKGQVAYEQYF.

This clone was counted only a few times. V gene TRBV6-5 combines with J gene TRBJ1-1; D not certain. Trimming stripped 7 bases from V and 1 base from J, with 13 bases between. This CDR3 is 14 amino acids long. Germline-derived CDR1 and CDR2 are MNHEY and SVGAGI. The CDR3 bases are TGTGCCAGCACCCGGCGGTCAACGAACACTGAAGCTTTCTTT. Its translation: CASTRRSTNTEAFF.

CDR3 amino acids: CASSGGGGRKSGYTF. The CDR3 DNA is TGTGCCAGCAGCGGAGGAGGGGGCAGGAAAAGTGGCTACACCTTC. The V and J genes are TRBV9 and TRBJ1-2, with 7 bases aligning to TRBD1. Germline V gene data show CDR1 as SGDLS and CDR2 as YYNGEE. Trimming removed 3 bases from V and 7 bases from J; junction bases left unmatched: 12. CDR3 length: 15 amino acids.

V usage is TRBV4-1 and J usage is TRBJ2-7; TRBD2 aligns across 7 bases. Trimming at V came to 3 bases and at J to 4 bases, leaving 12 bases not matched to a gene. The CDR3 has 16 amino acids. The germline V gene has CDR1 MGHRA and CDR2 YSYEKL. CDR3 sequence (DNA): TGCGCCAGCAGCCAGGCCCCTACTAGCGATCAATACGAGCAGTACTTC. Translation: CASSQAPTSDQYEQYF.

In nucleotides, the CDR3 is TGTGCCAGCAGCTTAGGGGCAGAGAACACTGAAGCTTTCTTT. Residues: CASSLGAENTEAFF. The chain carries TRBV7-9 and TRBJ1-1; no reliable D call. The germline V and J ends were trimmed by 1 base and 1 base, with 7 bases remaining between them. Germline V gene data show CDR1 as SEHNR and CDR2 as FQNEAQ (reference sequence). The CDR3 totals 14 residues.

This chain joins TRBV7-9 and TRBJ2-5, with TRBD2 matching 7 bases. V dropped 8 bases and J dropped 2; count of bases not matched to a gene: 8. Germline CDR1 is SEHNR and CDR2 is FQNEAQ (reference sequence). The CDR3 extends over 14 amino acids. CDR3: CASRGAGVQETQYF. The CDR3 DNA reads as TGTGCCAGCCGAGGGGCGGGGGTACAAGAGACCCAGTACTTC.

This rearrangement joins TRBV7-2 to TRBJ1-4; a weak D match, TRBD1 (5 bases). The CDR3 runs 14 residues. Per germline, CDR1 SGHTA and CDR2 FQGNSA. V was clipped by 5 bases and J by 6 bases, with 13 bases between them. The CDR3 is CASSPQGSDEKLFF. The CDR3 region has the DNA TGTGCCAGCAGCCCTCAGGGTTCGGATGAAAAACTGTTTTTT.

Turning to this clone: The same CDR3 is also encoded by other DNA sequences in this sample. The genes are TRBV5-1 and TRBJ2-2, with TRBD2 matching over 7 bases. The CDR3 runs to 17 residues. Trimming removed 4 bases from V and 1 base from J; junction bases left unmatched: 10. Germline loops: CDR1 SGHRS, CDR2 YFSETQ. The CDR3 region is CASSPWAGGENTGELFF. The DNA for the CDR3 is TGCGCCAGCAGCCCTTGGGCTGGGGGGGAGAACACCGGGGAGCTGTTTTTT.

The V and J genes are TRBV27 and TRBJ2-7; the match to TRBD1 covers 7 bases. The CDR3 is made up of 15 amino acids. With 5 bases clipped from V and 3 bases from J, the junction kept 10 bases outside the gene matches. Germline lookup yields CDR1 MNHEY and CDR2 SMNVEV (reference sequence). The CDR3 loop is CASSRSGTAIYEQYF. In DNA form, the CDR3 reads TGTGCCAGCAGTCGTTCCGGGACAGCAATCTACGAGCAGTACTTC.

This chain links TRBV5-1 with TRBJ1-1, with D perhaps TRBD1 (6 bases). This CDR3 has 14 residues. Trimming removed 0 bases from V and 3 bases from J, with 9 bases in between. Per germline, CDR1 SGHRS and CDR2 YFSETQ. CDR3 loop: CASSLDQGYTEAFF. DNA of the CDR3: TGCGCCAGCAGCTTGGATCAGGGGTACACTGAAGCTTTCTTT. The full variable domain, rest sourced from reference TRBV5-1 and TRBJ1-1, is KAGVTQTPRYLIKTRGQQVTLSCSPISGHRSVSWYQQTPGQGLQFLFEYFSETQRNKGNFPGRFSGRQFSNSRSEMNVSTLELGDSALYLCASSLDQGYTEAFFGQGTRLTVV.

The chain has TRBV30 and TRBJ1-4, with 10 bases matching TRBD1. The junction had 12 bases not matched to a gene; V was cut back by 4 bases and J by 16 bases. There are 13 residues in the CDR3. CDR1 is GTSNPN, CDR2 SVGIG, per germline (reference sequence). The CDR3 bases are TGTGCCTGGACCCGGGACAGGGGCTTCCCTTGGTTTTTT. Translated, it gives CAWTRDRGFPWFF.

CDR3 DNA: TGTGCCAGCAGCTTGGCCCCCCCAGGGGGAGTCACTGAAGCTTTCTTT. Protein: CASSLAPPGGVTEAFF. The V call is TRBV5-4, the J call TRBJ1-1, with TRBD1 identical over 7 bases. The germline V gene has CDR1 SGHNT and CDR2 YYREEE (reference sequence). The CDR3 has 16 amino acids. The junction had 9 bases not matched to a gene; V was cut back by 0 bases and J by 4 bases.

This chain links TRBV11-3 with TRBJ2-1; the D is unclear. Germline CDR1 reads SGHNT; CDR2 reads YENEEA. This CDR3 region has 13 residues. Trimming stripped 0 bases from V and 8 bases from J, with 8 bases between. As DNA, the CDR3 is TGTGCCAGCAGCTTAGATGGTCCGGATGAGCAGTTCTTC. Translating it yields CASSLDGPDEQFF.

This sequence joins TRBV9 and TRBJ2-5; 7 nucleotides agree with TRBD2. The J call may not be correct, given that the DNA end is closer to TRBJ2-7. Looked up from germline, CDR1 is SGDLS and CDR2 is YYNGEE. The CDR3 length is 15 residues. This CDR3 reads CASAGRTEGKFEQYF. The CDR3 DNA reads TGTGCCAGCGCCGGGAGGACTGAGGGTAAATTCGAGCAGTACTTC.